This T cell receptor (beta chain) was profiled in a study of regulatory T cells in long-lasting Graves disease. The time point is: persistent/refractory GD, antithyroid drugs over 5 years with positive TRAb. After RNA was extracted from PBMCs, the TCR library was made from it. CDR3-region Arm-PCR and iRepertoire HTBI primers produced the TCR beta libraries. TCRdb redid the calling of the multiplex PCR reads with MiXCR, one entry per CDR3 protein. In the table there are 360,000 or so distinct CDR3 sequences, approximately 23% of which are singletons. This clonotype was seen many times. Antigen specificity is unknown. Study-wide results and limits: Newly diagnosed patients shared 750 to 1,000 public clonotypes; persistent patients shared about 2,700. TCR diversity was lower in persistent than newly diagnosed Graves' disease.

This CDR3 region has 14 residues. Germline assignment: CDR1 MDHEN and CDR2 SYDVKM. V was clipped by 5 bases and J by 6 bases, with 13 bases between them. This material consisted of peripheral blood mononuclear cells (PBMCs), taken when the disease was refractory, from a patient treated with antithyroid drugs. V gene TRBV28 combines with J gene TRBJ1-4, with D uncertain. This TCR was recovered from a woman aged 40 to 49 with Graves disease. The CDR3 bases are TGTGCCAGCAGTACTCAGGAGGGTTATGAAAAACTGTTTTTT. Translation gives CASSTQEGYEKLFF.